Below are 6 T cell receptor beta chains sequenced from a single sample in a study of blood T cells in healthy people across ages. The authors ran a second PCR of roughly 6 to 11 cycles using a sample-barcoded 5' primer and a J-beta primer mix. One entry per CDR3 protein results from TCRdb running MiXCR on the 5' RACE reads. The sample contains around 2 million distinct CDR3 sequences, about 39% of which appear only once. Sequenced sample: blood. Receptor source: a human donor in good health.

Ten or more counts support this clonotype. The chain is built from TRBV9 and TRBJ2-1, with 11 bases that match TRBD2. J gave up 5 bases and V 4 bases, and 2 bases lay outside the gene matches. Germline values: CDR1 SGDLS, CDR2 YYNGEE. The CDR3 covers 14 residues. In nucleotides, the CDR3 is TGTGCCAGCAGCAAACTAGCGGGGGACAATGAGCAGTTCTTC. Its translation is CASSKLAGDNEQFF.

The CDR3 DNA reads TGTGCCAGCAGCTTATCTGCGTCAGGGATCTACGAGCAGTACTTC. Residues: CASSLSASGIYEQYF. V usage is TRBV13 and J usage is TRBJ2-7, with a weak D call TRBD1 (5 bases). The germline V and J ends were trimmed by 2 bases and 3 bases, with 14 bases remaining between them. Per the germline V gene, CDR1 is PRHDT and CDR2 is FYEKMQ (reference sequence). This CDR3 is 15 amino acids long.

This chain connects TRBV20-1 to TRBJ2-1; 11 bases map to TRBD2. V shed 3 bases, J shed 7 bases, and the junction held 5 bases outside the gene matches. Looked up from germline, CDR1 is DFQATT and CDR2 is SNEGSKA (reference sequence). The CDR3 runs to 14 residues. Written as DNA, the CDR3 is TGCAGTGCTAGTAGAGTAGCGGGGGGGAATGAGCAGTTCTTC. Protein sequence: CSASRVAGGNEQFF.

The chain links TRBV24-1 to TRBJ2-7; weak D call: TRBD1 (5 bases). This CDR3 comprises 14 residues. Trimming took off 5 bases at V and 1 base at J, with 11 bases between the two ends. CDR1 is KGHDR, CDR2 SFDVKD, per germline. The CDR3 DNA sequence: TGTGCCACCAGTGGGACACCGGAATCCTACGAGCAGTACTTC. This encodes CATSGTPESYEQYF.

This clonotype was counted between two and nine times. The chain has TRBV4-2 and TRBJ1-4; 8 nucleotides match TRBD1. The CDR3 totals 15 residues. Germline V CDR1 and CDR2: LGHNA, YNFKEQ. V trimming: 4 bases; J trimming: 5 bases; junction bases outside the gene matches: 6. The CDR3 bases are TGTGCCAGCAGCCCTCAGGGGGCCCCAAATGAAAAACTGTTTTTT. Residues: CASSPQGAPNEKLFF.

This clonotype was detected only a few times. As DNA, the CDR3 is TGCAGTGCTAGAGATCTTCAGGGGGCTTCTTACGAGCAGTACTTC. Its protein is CSARDLQGASYEQYF. The chain recombines TRBV20-1 with TRBJ2-7; 8 nucleotides agree with TRBD1. CDR1 and CDR2 from the germline V gene are DFQATT and SNEGSKA (reference sequence). The V gene end was trimmed by 0 bases and the J gene end by 4 bases; junction bases not matched to a gene: 8. There are 15 residues in the CDR3.